The 7 T cell receptor beta chains below were found in one sample sequenced in a study of blood T cell repertoires in COVID-19 (dated by TCRdb to the early 2020s). Libraries were made using the immunoSEQ multiplex PCR assay. Drawn from immuneACCESS, this table holds only the in-frame rearrangements with V and J called that TCRdb kept. Clones are partly lost; checked studies trace under half to an unresolved V gene and leave the rest unexplained. The sample table contains roughly 65,000 clones; only one count was recorded for 79% of them. 16% of the sample is taken by the ten largest. Material for sequencing was peripheral blood. These TCRs come from a man aged 60-69 years with acute or convalescent COVID-19.

The chain carries TRBV5-4 and TRBJ1-1; weak D call: TRBD1 (6 bases). CDR1 SGHNT and CDR2 YYREEE come from the germline V gene (reference sequence). The length of the CDR3 is 12 residues. Trimming took off 4 bases at V and 7 bases at J, with 11 bases between the two ends. The CDR3 region has the DNA TGTGCCAGCAGCCTCGGGACATTTGAAGCTTTCTTT. Residues: CASSLGTFEAFF.

The chain combines TRBV11-2 with TRBJ2-5; perhaps TRBD1 as D (6 bases). V lost 1 base, J lost 3 bases, and 9 bases lay in between. From germline, CDR1 is SGHAT and CDR2 FQNNGV. The CDR3 runs 14 residues. DNA of the CDR3: TGTGCCAGCAGCTTAGTGGCAGGGGAAGAGACCCAGTACTTC. This codes for CASSLVAGEETQYF.

The chain combines TRBV30 with TRBJ1-3, with D uncertain. V lost 2 bases to trimming and J lost 0 bases, with 5 bases between them. The germline gives CDR1 GTSNPN, CDR2 SVGIG (reference sequence). There are 13 residues in the CDR3. Here the CDR3 reads CAWSPNSGNTIYF. The DNA for the CDR3 is TGTGCCTGGAGTCCTAACTCTGGAAACACCATATATTTT.

This chain joins TRBV18 and TRBJ2-1; possibly TRBD2 for D (5 bases). Trimming stripped 0 bases from V and 2 bases from J, with 17 bases between. Germline CDR1 and CDR2: KGHSH and LQKENI. The CDR3 loop spans 18 amino acids. CDR3 in amino acids: CASSPPFSFGVPYNEQFF. As DNA, the CDR3 is TGTGCCAGCTCACCACCGTTTAGTTTCGGGGTCCCCTACAATGAGCAGTTCTTC.

The rearrangement joins TRBV6-5 to TRBJ1-4, with no clear D. V was cut by 8 bases and J by 10 bases, with 14 bases left in between. The CDR3 is 12 residues long. Per germline, CDR1 MNHEY and CDR2 SVGAGI. CDR3 protein: CASSPEGRKLFF. CDR3 sequence (DNA): TGTGCCAGCTCTCCCGAGGGCAGAAAACTGTTTTTT.

This clone occurred a few times. V is TRBV10-1 and J is TRBJ2-3, with 11 positions matching TRBD1. The CDR3 loop spans 14 amino acids. Germline loops: CDR1 WNHNN, CDR2 SYGVQD (reference sequence). V lost 8 bases and J lost 2; bases outside the gene matches: 3. CDR3 protein: CASGQGAHTDTQYF. The CDR3 DNA reads as TGCGCCAGCGGACAGGGGGCTCACACAGATACGCAGTATTTT.

In DNA, the CDR3 is TGCGCCAGCAGCCCGGGACAGAACAACTATGGCTACACCTTC. This codes for CASSPGQNNYGYTF. The chain has TRBV5-1 and TRBJ1-2; 7 bases match TRBD1. Germline CDR1 is SGHRS and CDR2 is YFSETQ. V lost 4 bases and J lost 2; bases outside the gene matches: 5. The CDR3 contains 14 residues.